This T cell receptor beta chain came from a study of control samples from healthy donors and cancer patients. Trimming removed 5 bases from V and 1 base from J, with 19 bases in between. There are 17 residues in the CDR3. Germline loops: CDR1 MNHNY, CDR2 SVGAGI (reference sequence). Clones were read by immunoSEQ multiplex PCR, and TCRdb kept only the in-frame ones, dropping some. The sample records some 80,000 clones, around 92% being singletons. This TCR derives from a woman aged 55-69 years in good health. The gene calls are TRBV6-6 and TRBJ2-3, with a weak D call TRBD2 (6 bases). The material sequenced was blood. CDR3 DNA sequence: TGTGCCAGCAGTCGACTCGGGAGTCGGGGAGGCACAGATACGCAGTATTTT. Translation: CASSRLGSRGGTDTQYF.